The clone carrying this T cell receptor beta chain was observed once. As yet, its antigen is unknown. Specified time point: newly diagnosed GD, antithyroid drugs for less than 3 months. The TCR library was prepared using RNA isolated from PBMCs. Patients all came to the study from an endocrinology department in Xi'an, China. Into tubes containing EDTA, roughly 10 milliliters of peripheral blood were drawn. Libraries of TCR beta came from iRepertoire HTBI primers plus Arm-PCR of CDR3 regions. TCRdb passed the multiplex PCR reads through MiXCR, listing each CDR3 protein once. The sample includes more than 450,000 distinct CDR3 sequences, roughly 16% seen only once; the top ten take less than 15%. This CDR3 spans 15 amino acids. Germline V CDR1 and CDR2: SGHNT, YYREEE (reference sequence). V shed 7 bases, J shed 2 bases, and the junction held 10 bases outside the gene matches. This sample was included in a study of regulatory T cells in long-lasting Graves disease.

General study findings and limits: Persistent disease preferred TRBV28, TRBJ1-2 and TRBJ2-5.

These data were likewise used in another study, on T cells in Graves' hyperthyroidism and ophthalmopathy. That source adds: It was considered stable Graves' hyperthyroidism when ophthalmopathy did not progress within 18 months.

The sample here was peripheral blood mononuclear cells (PBMCs), taken at new diagnosis, from a patient treated with antithyroid drugs. This TCR came from a middle-aged man with Graves disease. This sequence joins TRBV5-4 and TRBJ2-3, with 7 bases matching TRBD2. CDR3 nucleotide sequence: TGTGCCAGCTCCCGGGGCGCGGGGGTCACAGATACGCAGTATTTT. Its translation is CASSRGAGVTDTQYF.